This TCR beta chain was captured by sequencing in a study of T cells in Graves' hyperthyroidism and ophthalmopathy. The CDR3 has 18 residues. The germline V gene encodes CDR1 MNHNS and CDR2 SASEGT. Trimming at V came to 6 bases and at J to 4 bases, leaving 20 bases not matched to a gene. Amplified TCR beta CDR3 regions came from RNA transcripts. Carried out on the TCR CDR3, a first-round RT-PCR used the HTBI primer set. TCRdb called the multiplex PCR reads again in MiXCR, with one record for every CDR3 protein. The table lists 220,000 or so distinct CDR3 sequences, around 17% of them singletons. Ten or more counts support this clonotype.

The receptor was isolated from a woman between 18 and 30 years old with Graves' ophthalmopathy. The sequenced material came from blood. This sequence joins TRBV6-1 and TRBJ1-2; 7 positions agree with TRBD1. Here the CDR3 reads CASSLSRTGAYTLYGYTF. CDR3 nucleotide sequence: TGTGCCAGCAGCCTAAGTCGTACAGGGGCCTACACCCTCTATGGCTACACCTTC.